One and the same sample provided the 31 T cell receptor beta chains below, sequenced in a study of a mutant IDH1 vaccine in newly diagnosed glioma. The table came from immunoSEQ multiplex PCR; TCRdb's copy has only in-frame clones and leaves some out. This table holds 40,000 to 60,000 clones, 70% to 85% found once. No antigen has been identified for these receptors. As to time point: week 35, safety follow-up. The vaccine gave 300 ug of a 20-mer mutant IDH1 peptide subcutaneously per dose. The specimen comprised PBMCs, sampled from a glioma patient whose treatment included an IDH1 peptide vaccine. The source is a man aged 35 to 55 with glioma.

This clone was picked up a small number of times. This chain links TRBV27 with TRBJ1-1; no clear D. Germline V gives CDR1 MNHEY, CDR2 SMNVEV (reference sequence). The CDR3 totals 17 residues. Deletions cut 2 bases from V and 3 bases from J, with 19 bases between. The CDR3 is CASSLRAGDGPDTEAFF. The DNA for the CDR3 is TGTGCCAGCAGTTTACGTGCCGGCGATGGGCCGGACACTGAAGCTTTCTTT.

CDR3 DNA sequence: TGTGCCAGCAGTCAAGACAGGGTATCCTACAATGAGCAGTTCTTC. It specifies CASSQDRVSYNEQFF. The rearrangement links TRBV6-5 to TRBJ2-1; 7 nucleotides agree with TRBD1. Germline V gene sequence: CDR1 MNHEY, CDR2 SVGAGI. The CDR3 is 15 amino acids. V dropped 5 bases and J dropped 1; count of bases not matched to a gene: 5.

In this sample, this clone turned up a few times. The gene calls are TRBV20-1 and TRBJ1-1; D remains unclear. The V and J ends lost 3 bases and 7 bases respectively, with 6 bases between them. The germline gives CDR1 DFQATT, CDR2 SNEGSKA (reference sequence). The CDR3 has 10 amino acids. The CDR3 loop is CSARAVEAFF. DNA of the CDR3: TGCAGTGCTAGGGCCGTTGAAGCTTTCTTT.

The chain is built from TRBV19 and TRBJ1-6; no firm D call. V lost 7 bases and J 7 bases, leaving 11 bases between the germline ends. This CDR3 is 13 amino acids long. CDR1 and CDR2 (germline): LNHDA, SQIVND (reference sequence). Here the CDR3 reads CASTDGWNSPLHF. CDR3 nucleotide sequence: TGTGCCAGTACCGATGGGTGGAATTCACCCCTCCACTTT.

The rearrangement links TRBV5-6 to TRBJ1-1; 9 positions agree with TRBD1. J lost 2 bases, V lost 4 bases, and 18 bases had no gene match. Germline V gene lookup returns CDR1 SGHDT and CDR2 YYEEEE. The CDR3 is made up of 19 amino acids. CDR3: CASSQYVQPYRGRNTEAFF. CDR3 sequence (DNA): TGTGCCAGCAGCCAATACGTACAACCCTACAGGGGGCGTAACACTGAAGCTTTCTTT.

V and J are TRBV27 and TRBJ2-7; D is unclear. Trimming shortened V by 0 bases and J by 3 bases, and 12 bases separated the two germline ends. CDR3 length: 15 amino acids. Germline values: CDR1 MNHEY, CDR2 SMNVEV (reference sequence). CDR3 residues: CASSLSGSYFYEQYF. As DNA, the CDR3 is TGTGCCAGCAGTTTATCGGGTAGTTACTTCTACGAGCAGTACTTC.

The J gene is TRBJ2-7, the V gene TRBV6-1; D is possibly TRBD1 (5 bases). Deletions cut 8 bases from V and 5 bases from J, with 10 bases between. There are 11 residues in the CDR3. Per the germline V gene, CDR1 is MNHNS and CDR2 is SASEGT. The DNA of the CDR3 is TGTGCCAGCCAGGGTTCCCACGAGCAGTACTTC. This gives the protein CASQGSHEQYF.

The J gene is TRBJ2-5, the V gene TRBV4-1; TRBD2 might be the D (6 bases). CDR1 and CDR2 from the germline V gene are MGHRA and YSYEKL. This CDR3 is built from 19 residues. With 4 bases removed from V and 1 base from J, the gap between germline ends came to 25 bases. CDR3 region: CASSPKRREGPGTQETQYF. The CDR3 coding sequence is TGCGCCAGCAGCCCAAAACGGCGGGAAGGGCCAGGGACCCAAGAGACCCAGTACTTC.

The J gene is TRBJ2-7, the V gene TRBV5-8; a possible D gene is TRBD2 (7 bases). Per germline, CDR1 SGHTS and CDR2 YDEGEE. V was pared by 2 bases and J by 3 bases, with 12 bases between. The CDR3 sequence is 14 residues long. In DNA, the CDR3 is TGTGCCAGCAGCTTACGGGGGGCGAGCTACGAGCAGTACTTC. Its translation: CASSLRGASYEQYF.

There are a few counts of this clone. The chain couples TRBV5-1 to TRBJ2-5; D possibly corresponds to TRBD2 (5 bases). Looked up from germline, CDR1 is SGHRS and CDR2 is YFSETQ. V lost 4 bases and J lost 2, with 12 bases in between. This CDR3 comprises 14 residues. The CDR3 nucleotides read TGCGCCAGCAGCCCTGGACTTTCACAAGAGACCCAGTACTTC. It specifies CASSPGLSQETQYF.

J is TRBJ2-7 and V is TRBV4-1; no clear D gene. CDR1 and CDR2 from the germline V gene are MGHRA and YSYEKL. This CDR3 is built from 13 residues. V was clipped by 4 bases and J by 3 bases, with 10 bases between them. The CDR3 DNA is TGCGCCAGCAGCCTCGGCCCCAGCTACGAGCAGTACTTC. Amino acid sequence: CASSLGPSYEQYF.

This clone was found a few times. The CDR3 DNA is TGTGCCACCCGACTGAACACTGAAGCTTTCTTT. This codes for CATRLNTEAFF. The chain recombines TRBV6-5 with TRBJ1-1, with unresolved D. Looked up from germline, CDR1 is MNHEY and CDR2 is SVGAGI. Trimming removed 10 bases from V and 0 bases from J, with 6 bases in between. This CDR3 region has 11 residues.

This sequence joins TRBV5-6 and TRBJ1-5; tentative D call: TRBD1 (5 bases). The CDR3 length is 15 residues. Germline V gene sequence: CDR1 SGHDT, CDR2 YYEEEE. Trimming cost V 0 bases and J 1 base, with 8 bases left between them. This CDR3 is CASSLGGLSNQPQHF. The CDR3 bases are TGTGCCAGCAGCTTGGGGGGCCTAAGCAATCAGCCCCAGCATTTT.

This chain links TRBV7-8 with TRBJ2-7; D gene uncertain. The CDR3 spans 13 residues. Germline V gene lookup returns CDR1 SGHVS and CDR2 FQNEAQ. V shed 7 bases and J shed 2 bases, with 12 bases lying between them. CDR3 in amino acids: CASTTNTAYEQYF. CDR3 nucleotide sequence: TGTGCCAGCACCACGAATACCGCCTACGAGCAGTACTTC.

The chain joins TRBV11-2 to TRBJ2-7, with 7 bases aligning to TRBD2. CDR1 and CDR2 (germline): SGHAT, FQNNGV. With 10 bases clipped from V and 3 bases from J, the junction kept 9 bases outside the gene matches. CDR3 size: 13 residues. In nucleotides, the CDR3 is TGTGCCATCTCACGGGGGGACCTCTACGAGCAGTACTTC. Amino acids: CAISRGDLYEQYF.

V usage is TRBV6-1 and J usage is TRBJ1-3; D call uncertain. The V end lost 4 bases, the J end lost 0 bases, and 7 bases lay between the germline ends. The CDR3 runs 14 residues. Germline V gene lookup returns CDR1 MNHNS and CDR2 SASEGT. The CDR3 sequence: CASSGQFSGNTIYF. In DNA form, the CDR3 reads TGTGCCAGCAGTGGACAATTCTCTGGAAACACCATATATTTT.

CDR3 residues: CASSLNRPSTDTQYF. In DNA, the CDR3 is TGTGCCAGCAGTTTGAACAGACCTAGCACAGATACGCAGTATTTT. The chain joins TRBV27 to TRBJ2-3; D not resolved. CDR3 size: 15 residues. In germline, CDR1 is MNHEY, CDR2 SMNVEV (reference sequence). V was clipped by 3 bases and J by 0 bases, with 10 bases between them.

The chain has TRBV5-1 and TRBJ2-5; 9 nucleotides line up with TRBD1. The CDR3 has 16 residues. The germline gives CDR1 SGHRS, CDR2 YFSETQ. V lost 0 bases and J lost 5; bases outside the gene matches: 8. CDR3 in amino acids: CASSLDPGQGYETQYF. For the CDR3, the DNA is TGCGCCAGCAGCTTGGATCCGGGACAGGGATATGAGACCCAGTACTTC.

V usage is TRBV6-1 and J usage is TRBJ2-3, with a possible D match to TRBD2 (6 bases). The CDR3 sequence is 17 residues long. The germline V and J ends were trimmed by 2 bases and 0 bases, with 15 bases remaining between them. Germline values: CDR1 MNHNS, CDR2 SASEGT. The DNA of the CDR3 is TGTGCCAGCAGTGAACGTTGGGCACGGGGGAGCACAGATACGCAGTATTTT. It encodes CASSERWARGSTDTQYF.

Here the CDR3 DNA reads TGTGCCAGCAGCCCAAGCAACGCCCACAGTGAGCAGTTCTTC. It codes for CASSPSNAHSEQFF. V and J are TRBV7-2 and TRBJ2-1; D not certain. Germline CDR1 and CDR2: SGHTA and FQGNSA. V lost 5 bases, J lost 9 bases, and 17 bases lay in between. The CDR3 runs 14 residues.

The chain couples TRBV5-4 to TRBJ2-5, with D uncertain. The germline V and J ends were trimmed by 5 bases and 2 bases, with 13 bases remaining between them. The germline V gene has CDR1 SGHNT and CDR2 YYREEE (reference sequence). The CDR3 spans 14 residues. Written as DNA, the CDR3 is TGTGCCAGCAGTCCCGGACGGCAACAAGAGACCCAGTACTTC. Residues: CASSPGRQQETQYF.

The CDR3 region has the DNA TGCGGGATCGGGGCCGGAGAAAAACTGTTTTTT. This gives the protein CGIGAGEKLFF. This chain uses TRBV20-1 with TRBJ1-4; TRBD1 is a possible D gene (5 bases). The CDR3 runs 11 residues. Germline CDR1 is DFQATT and CDR2 is SNEGSKA (reference sequence).

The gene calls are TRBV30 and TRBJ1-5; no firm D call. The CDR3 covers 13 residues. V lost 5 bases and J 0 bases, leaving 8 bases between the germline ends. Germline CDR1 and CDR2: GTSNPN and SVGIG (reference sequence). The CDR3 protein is CAWSRTSNQPQHF. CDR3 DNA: TGTGCCTGGTCTCGTACTAGCAATCAGCCCCAGCATTTT.

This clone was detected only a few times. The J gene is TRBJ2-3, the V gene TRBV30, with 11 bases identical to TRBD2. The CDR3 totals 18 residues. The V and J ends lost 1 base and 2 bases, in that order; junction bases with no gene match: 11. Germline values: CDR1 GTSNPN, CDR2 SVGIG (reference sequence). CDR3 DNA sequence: TGTGCCTGGAGTGGGGGGGGCCTAGCGGGGGGTCCCACAGATACGCAGTATTTT. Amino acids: CAWSGGGLAGGPTDTQYF.

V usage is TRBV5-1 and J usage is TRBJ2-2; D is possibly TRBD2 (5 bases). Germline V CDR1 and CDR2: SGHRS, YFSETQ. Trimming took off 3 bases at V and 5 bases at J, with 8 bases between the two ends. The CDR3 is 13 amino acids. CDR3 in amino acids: CASSSSGTGELFF. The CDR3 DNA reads TGCGCCAGCAGCTCCAGCGGAACCGGGGAGCTGTTTTTT.

Here the CDR3 DNA reads TGTGCCAGTAGTTCTTCGGCGGGGATCTTCACCTATAATTCACCCCTCCACTTT. Translating gives CASSSSAGIFTYNSPLHF. The genes are TRBV19 and TRBJ1-6; D not resolved. The germline gives CDR1 LNHDA, CDR2 SQIVND (reference sequence). The V gene lost 5 bases and the J gene lost 2 bases, with 19 bases spanning the gap. The CDR3 consists of 18 residues.

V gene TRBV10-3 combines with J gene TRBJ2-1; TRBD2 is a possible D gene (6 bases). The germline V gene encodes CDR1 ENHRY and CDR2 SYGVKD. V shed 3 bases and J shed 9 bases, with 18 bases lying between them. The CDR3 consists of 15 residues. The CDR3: CAISESAGPRGEQFF. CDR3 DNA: TGTGCCATCAGTGAATCGGCGGGGCCCCGGGGTGAGCAGTTCTTC.

CDR3 sequence reads: CASSEWVEYEQYF. As DNA, the CDR3 is TGTGCCAGCAGTGAATGGGTAGAATACGAGCAGTACTTC. This sequence joins TRBV2 and TRBJ2-7; the D is unclear. The CDR3 loop spans 13 amino acids. V shed 2 bases and J shed 4 bases, with 9 bases lying between them. CDR1 and CDR2 (germline): SNHLY, FYNNEI.

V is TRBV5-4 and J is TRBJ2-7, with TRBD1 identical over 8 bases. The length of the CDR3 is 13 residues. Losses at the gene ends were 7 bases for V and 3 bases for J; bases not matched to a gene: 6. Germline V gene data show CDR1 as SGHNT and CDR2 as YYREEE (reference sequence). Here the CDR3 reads CASSDRGNYEQYF. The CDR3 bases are TGTGCCAGCTCCGACAGGGGTAACTACGAGCAGTACTTC.

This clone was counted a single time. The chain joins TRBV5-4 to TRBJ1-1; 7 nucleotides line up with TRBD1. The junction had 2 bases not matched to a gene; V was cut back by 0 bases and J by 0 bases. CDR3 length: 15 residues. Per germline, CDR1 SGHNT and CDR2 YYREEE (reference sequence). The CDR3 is CASSLGQGLNTEAFF. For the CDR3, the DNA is TGTGCCAGCAGCTTGGGACAGGGCTTGAACACTGAAGCTTTCTTT.

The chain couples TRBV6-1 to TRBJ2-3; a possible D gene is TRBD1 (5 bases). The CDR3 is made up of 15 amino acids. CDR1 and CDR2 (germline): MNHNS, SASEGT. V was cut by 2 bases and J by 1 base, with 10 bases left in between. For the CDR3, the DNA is TGTGCCAGCAGTGAAAGATCGACAGGCACAGATACGCAGTATTTT. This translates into CASSERSTGTDTQYF.